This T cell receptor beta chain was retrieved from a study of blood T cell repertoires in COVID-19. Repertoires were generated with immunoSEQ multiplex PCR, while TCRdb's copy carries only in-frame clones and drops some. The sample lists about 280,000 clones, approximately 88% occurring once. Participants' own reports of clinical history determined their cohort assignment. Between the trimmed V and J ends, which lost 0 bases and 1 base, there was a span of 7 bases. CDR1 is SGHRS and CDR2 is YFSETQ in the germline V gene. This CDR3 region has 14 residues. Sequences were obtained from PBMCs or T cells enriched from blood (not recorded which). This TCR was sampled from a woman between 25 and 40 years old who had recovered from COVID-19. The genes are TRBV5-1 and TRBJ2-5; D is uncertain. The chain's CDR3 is CASSLGISQETQYF. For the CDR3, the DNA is TGCGCCAGCAGCTTGGGAATCAGCCAAGAGACCCAGTACTTC.